This TCR beta chain is from a study of T cell repertoires in cytomegalovirus infection. V lost 0 bases and J lost 4; bases outside the gene matches: 7. In germline, CDR1 is SGHTA, CDR2 FQGNSA. The CDR3 has 16 residues. TCRdb processed the reads anew with MiXCR; each CDR3 protein has one entry. The sample holds over 200,000 distinct CDR3 sequences, approximately 13% seen once. The sequence came from a human donor in good health (CMV status not recorded). Some clones in this sample may be carry-over from other donors' samples. This chain uses TRBV7-2 with TRBJ1-2, with 8 positions matching TRBD1. Sequenced sample: PBMCs. The CDR3 reads CASSLAGQGPSYGYTF. For the CDR3, the DNA is TGTGCCAGCAGCTTAGCCGGACAGGGACCAAGCTATGGCTACACCTTC.